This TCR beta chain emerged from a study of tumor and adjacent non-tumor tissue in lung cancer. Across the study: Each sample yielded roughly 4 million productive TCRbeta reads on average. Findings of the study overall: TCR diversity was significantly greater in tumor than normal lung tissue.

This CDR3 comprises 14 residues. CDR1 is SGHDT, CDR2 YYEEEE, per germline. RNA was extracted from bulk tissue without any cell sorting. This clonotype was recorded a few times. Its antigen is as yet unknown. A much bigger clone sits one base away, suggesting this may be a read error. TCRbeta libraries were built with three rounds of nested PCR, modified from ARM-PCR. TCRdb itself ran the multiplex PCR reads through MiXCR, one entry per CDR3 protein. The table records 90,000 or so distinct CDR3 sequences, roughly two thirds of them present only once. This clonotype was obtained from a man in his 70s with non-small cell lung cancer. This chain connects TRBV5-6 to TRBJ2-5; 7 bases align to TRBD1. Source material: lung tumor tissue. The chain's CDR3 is CASSSATGMETLYF. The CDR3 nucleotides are TGTGCCAGCAGCTCAGCGACAGGGATGGAGACCCTGTACTTC.